The 5 T cell receptor beta chains presented below share a single source sample, sequenced in a study of T cell responses to AZD1222 COVID-19 vaccine listed by TCRdb under 2021. In the paper's terms, the time point label means: about 28 days (+/-7) after the second vaccine dose. Library creation used the immunoSEQ multiplex PCR assay. TCRdb re-hosts the immuneACCESS table, in-frame sequences only. Its copies lack some clones; in the studies checked, an unresolved V gene accounts for under half of them, and the cause for the rest is not known. The sample table contains roughly 180,000 clones; only one count was recorded for just over 90% of them. Approximately 1.2% of the sample rests with the top ten. Sequencing was performed on peripheral blood, taken 28 days after the second AZD1222 dose. The receptor source for this set is an adult who received the AZD1222 COVID-19 vaccine.

The V call is TRBV5-4, the J call TRBJ2-2, with D maybe TRBD2 (7 bases). Germline CDR1 and CDR2: SGHNT and YYREEE (reference sequence). This CDR3 comprises 15 residues. Trimming pared 3 bases from V and 0 bases from J, leaving 9 bases between. CDR3 protein: CASSSGGANTGELFF. As DNA, the CDR3 is TGTGCCAGCAGCTCGGGGGGCGCGAACACCGGGGAGCTGTTTTTT.

The chain links TRBV30 to TRBJ1-4; D uncertain. This CDR3 is built from 14 residues. Per the germline V gene, CDR1 is GTSNPN and CDR2 is SVGIG (reference sequence). Trimming took off 0 bases at V and 8 bases at J, with 13 bases between the two ends. The CDR3 nucleotides read TGTGCCTGGAGTGTACGAGGCCCGGGCGAAAAACTGTTTTTT. Protein product: CAWSVRGPGEKLFF.

This chain uses TRBV24-1 with TRBJ1-1; D is unresolved. Trimming removed 0 bases from V and 7 bases from J, with 5 bases in between. Per the germline V gene, CDR1 is KGHDR and CDR2 is SFDVKD. The CDR3 sequence is 12 residues long. The CDR3 protein is CATSDLGSEAFF. CDR3 DNA sequence: TGTGCCACCAGTGATTTGGGTAGTGAAGCTTTCTTT.

The rearrangement joins TRBV19 to TRBJ2-4; possibly TRBD1 for D (6 bases). The V end was cut by 3 bases, the J end by 5 bases, with 11 bases between. CDR1 is LNHDA, CDR2 SQIVND, per germline (reference sequence). The CDR3 spans 14 residues. The CDR3 loop reads CASSILGAENIQYF. DNA of the CDR3: TGTGCCAGTAGTATCTTGGGGGCGGAAAACATTCAGTACTTC.

The chain joins TRBV19 to TRBJ1-4, with a tentative D call TRBD1 (6 bases). This CDR3 region has 14 residues. V lost 4 bases and J 4 bases, leaving 10 bases between the germline ends. Germline V gives CDR1 LNHDA, CDR2 SQIVND (reference sequence). The DNA for the CDR3 is TGTGCCAGTAGTAGGACAGCTAATAATGAAAAACTGTTTTTT. This sequence encodes CASSRTANNEKLFF.